This T cell receptor (beta chain) was recovered during a study of radiotherapy plus CTLA-4 blockade in lung cancer. Study-level results: An expansion of tumor-derived TCR clones occurred in blood after radiotherapy plus ipilimumab.

TCRdb's copy holds only in-frame clones and misses some; the assay was immunoSEQ multiplex PCR. The sample has 80,000 or so clones, 60% to 85% seen once. Concerning this clone: Its antigen is unknown.

CDR1 is ENHRY and CDR2 is SYGVKD in the germline V gene. The CDR3 runs to 12 residues. Trimming stripped 8 bases from V and 2 bases from J, with 8 bases between. The chain is built from TRBV10-3 and TRBJ2-3; D unclear. The TCR sequence derives from a human donor with non-small cell lung cancer who had a partial response to radiotherapy plus ipilimumab. Some clones in this sample may be carry-over from other donors' samples. Specimen: peripheral blood, collected from a patient treated with radiotherapy plus ipilimumab. CDR3 sequence: CAIATTTDTQYF. The CDR3 nucleotides read TGTGCCATCGCGACAACCACAGATACGCAGTATTTT.